This passage covers 4 T cell receptor beta chains from one sample sequenced in a study of naive and memory T cell subsets. An equimolar mix of two oligonucleotides served as the beta constant-region primer for TRBC1 and TRBC2. Via MiXCR, TCRdb re-called the UMI-ligation and nested PCR reads, giving one row per CDR3 protein. The sample carries some 150,000 distinct CDR3 sequences, over 15% recorded once. The sample consisted of naive CD4+ T cells from blood. These receptors all stem from a human donor in good health.

The chain employs TRBV12-3 or TRBV12-4 and TRBJ2-6; 7 positions agree with TRBD1. There are 17 residues in the CDR3. Trimming took 7 bases from V and 0 from J; bases not matched to a gene: 9. In nucleotides, the CDR3 is TGTGCCAGCAATCCCGGGACAGTACTCTCTGGGGCCAACGTCCTGACTTTC. Amino acid sequence: CASNPGTVLSGANVLTF.

Only a few counts were recorded for this clonotype. The rearrangement uses TRBV12-3 or TRBV12-4 and TRBJ2-3; the D gene is possibly TRBD2 (5 bases). This CDR3 region has 14 residues. Trimming removed 5 bases at V and 4 bases at J, with 13 bases between. The CDR3 here is CASSLSLASDTQYF. The CDR3 coding sequence is TGTGCCAGCAGTCTATCCCTAGCCTCAGATACGCAGTATTTT.

The chain combines TRBV20-1 with TRBJ2-1, with 11 bases identical to TRBD2. The germline gives CDR1 DFQATT, CDR2 SNEGSKA (reference sequence). The CDR3 is made up of 15 amino acids. J gave up 3 bases and V 3 bases, and 4 bases lay outside the gene matches. In DNA, the CDR3 is TGCAGTGCTAGTCCTAGCGGGAGGAGCTACAATGAGCAGTTCTTC. Translating gives CSASPSGRSYNEQFF.

As regards this clonotype: A much larger clone is a single base away; this may be a read error. The chain couples TRBV7-9 to TRBJ1-1; 8 bases line up with TRBD1. Trimming removed 6 bases from V and 1 base from J; junction bases left unmatched: 13. CDR1 and CDR2 (germline): SEHNR, FQNEAQ (reference sequence). The CDR3 covers 17 residues. CDR3 DNA: TGTGCCAGCAGTGAACTTGGCAGGGGGCGCAGGAACACTGAAGCTTTCTTT. It yields the protein CASSELGRGRRNTEAFF.